This record looks at one TCR beta chain sequence and its context. Original data processing: Reference gene primer amplification gave estimated nucleated cell counts. Profiled with immunoSEQ multiplex PCR; TCRdb holds only in-frame clones, not every one. That table furnishes V, J and clone size, whereas the DNA furnished D and trimming. The sample includes around 370,000 clones, roughly 90% of them seen just once. This sample is part of a study of blood T cell repertoires in COVID-19. Study overall: Specimens from acute and convalescent COVID-19 originated in the United States, Italy and Spain. PBMCs, B-cell-depleted T cells, or T cells were the source of the cDNA or gDNA that made up the material.

Sequencing was performed on peripheral blood. This receptor was identified in a man between 18 and 35 years old with active or convalescent COVID-19.

The CDR3 DNA reads TGCGCCAGCAGTCAGGGGGCGTCTGGAAACACCATATATTTT. Translation gives CASSQGASGNTIYF. V and J are TRBV5-1 and TRBJ1-3; 8 bases line up with TRBD1. The germline gives CDR1 SGHRS, CDR2 YFSETQ. The junction had 2 bases not matched to a gene; V was cut back by 5 bases and J by 1 base. The CDR3 runs 14 residues. Using reference TRBV5-1 and TRBJ1-3 for the parts outside the CDR3, the full variable domain is KAGVTQTPRYLIKTRGQQVTLSCSPISGHRSVSWYQQTPGQGLQFLFEYFSETQRNKGNFPGRFSGRQFSNSRSEMNVSTLELGDSALYLCASSQGASGNTIYFGEGSWLTVV.